This entry lists 19 T cell receptor beta chains sequenced from one sample in a study of CD8 T cells in Susac syndrome. A quantity of 0.5 to 1 ug RNA underwent reverse transcription using random hexamers. TCRdb redid the calling of the immunoSEQ multiplex PCR reads with MiXCR, one entry per CDR3 protein. The repertoire includes 140,000 to 150,000 distinct CDR3 sequences, 85% to 95% of them detected once, and approximately 0.11% sits in the top ten. Sequenced sample: CD4+ T cells from PBMCs. The receptors derive from a human donor with multiple sclerosis.

The rearrangement joins TRBV3-1 to TRBJ1-1; D ambiguous. The CDR3 consists of 13 residues. Germline CDR1 LGHDT, CDR2 YNNKEL (reference sequence). V lost 4 bases and J lost 1, with 7 bases in between. CDR3 sequence: CASSRAGNTEAFF. The CDR3 nucleotides are TGTGCCAGCAGCCGCGCAGGGAACACTGAAGCTTTCTTT.

The CDR3 region is CASSRRLEGEAFF. CDR3 nucleotide sequence: TGTGCCAGCAGCCGGCGATTGGAAGGGGAAGCTTTCTTT. The chain employs TRBV3-1 and TRBJ1-1, with no clear D. The CDR3 runs 13 residues. Between the trimmed V and J ends, which lost 4 bases and 8 bases, there was a span of 14 bases. Germline V gene lookup returns CDR1 LGHDT and CDR2 YNNKEL (reference sequence).

This clonotype was seen only once. V gene TRBV25-1 combines with J gene TRBJ1-4; the D gene is possibly TRBD1 (5 bases). The germline gives CDR1 MGHDK, CDR2 SYGVNS. The CDR3 covers 15 residues. Deletions cut 1 base from V and 8 bases from J, with 14 bases between. The CDR3 DNA is TGTGCCAGCAGTGAATCCCTCGGGGGACGGGAAAAACTGTTTTTT. The encoded protein is CASSESLGGREKLFF.

The chain couples TRBV6-5 to TRBJ2-1, with 7 bases fitting TRBD2. This CDR3 is 18 amino acids long. Germline V lookup: CDR1 MNHEY, CDR2 SVGAGI. Losses at the gene ends were 4 bases for V and 1 base for J; bases not matched to a gene: 13. The CDR3 DNA follows: TGTGCCAGCAGTTCGAGATCCTGGGCTAGCGGATCCTACAATGAGCAGTTCTTC. Encoded protein: CASSSRSWASGSYNEQFF.

Here the CDR3 reads CASRLPGGPGNTIYF. The CDR3 DNA sequence: TGTGCCAGCAGGTTACCAGGGGGCCCTGGAAACACCATATATTTT. This chain uses TRBV28 with TRBJ1-3, with 8 bases lining up with TRBD1. Germline loops: CDR1 MDHEN, CDR2 SYDVKM. The CDR3 totals 15 residues. V trimming: 6 bases; J trimming: 2 bases; junction bases outside the gene matches: 6.

The V call is TRBV20-1, the J call TRBJ2-5; D remains unclear. CDR3 length: 13 amino acids. Trimming stripped 1 base from V and 2 bases from J, with 8 bases between. Germline V gene sequence: CDR1 DFQATT, CDR2 SNEGSKA (reference sequence). CDR3 sequence (DNA): TGCAGTGCTAGAGTAACCGTTCAAGAGACCCAGTACTTC. Amino acids: CSARVTVQETQYF.

Written as DNA, the CDR3 is TGTGCCACCAGCAGGCCCGACATGATCTCCTACGAGCAGTACTTC. It translates to CATSRPDMISYEQYF. This chain links TRBV15 with TRBJ2-7, with unresolved D. The CDR3 contains 15 residues. The germline V and J ends were trimmed by 3 bases and 0 bases, with 12 bases remaining between them. Germline V gene sequence: CDR1 LNHNV, CDR2 YYDKDF (reference sequence).

The V gene is TRBV20-1, the J gene TRBJ1-2, with a tentative D call TRBD1 (6 bases). V was pared by 4 bases and J by 4 bases, with 13 bases between. The CDR3 loop spans 13 amino acids. The V gene's germline CDR1 is DFQATT and CDR2 SNEGSKA (reference sequence). Here the CDR3 DNA reads TGCAGTGCTAACAGGGAGGGGGTCTATGGCTACACCTTC. It yields the protein CSANREGVYGYTF.

The chain joins TRBV12-3 or TRBV12-4 to TRBJ2-2; D not resolved. The ends were cut back, 3 bases at V and 1 base at J, with 9 bases in the middle. The CDR3 covers 15 residues. CDR3 in DNA: TGTGCCAGCAGTTTGAAAGCCAGGAACACCGGGGAGCTGTTTTTT. It yields the protein CASSLKARNTGELFF.

The chain combines TRBV29-1 with TRBJ2-7, with 7 bases aligning to TRBD1. The germline V gene has CDR1 SQVTM and CDR2 ANQGSEA. With V trimmed by 7 bases and J by 3 bases, 12 bases remained unmatched. This CDR3 contains 14 residues. The CDR3 DNA reads TGCAGCGCAGGGGAGACAGGGCGTAACTACGAGCAGTACTTC. Amino acids: CSAGETGRNYEQYF.

This rearrangement joins TRBV18 to TRBJ2-5; no firm D call. Germline V gene sequence: CDR1 KGHSH, CDR2 LQKENI. The V end lost 3 bases, the J end lost 2 bases, and 7 bases lay between the germline ends. This CDR3 region has 13 residues. The CDR3 coding sequence is TGTGCCAGCTCACCCACTCCTCAAGAGACCCAGTACTTC. Protein sequence: CASSPTPQETQYF.

The chain has TRBV20-1 and TRBJ2-7; D is unresolved. The CDR3 spans 14 residues. The V end was cut by 4 bases, the J end by 0 bases, with 13 bases between. CDR1 DFQATT and CDR2 SNEGSKA come from the germline V gene (reference sequence). The CDR3, as DNA: TGCAGTGCTACCAAAATCAGGAACTCCTACGAGCAGTACTTC. It is translated as CSATKIRNSYEQYF.

The gene calls are TRBV7-9 and TRBJ2-3; the match to TRBD1 covers 10 bases. V lost 1 base to trimming and J lost 8 bases; unmatched junction nucleotides: 9. Germline-derived CDR1 and CDR2 are SEHNR and FQNEAQ (reference sequence). This CDR3 has 16 amino acids. The CDR3 spells CASSLGTGGNRATQYF. The CDR3 DNA reads as TGTGCCAGCAGCTTAGGGACAGGGGGAAATAGGGCTACGCAGTATTTT.

The CDR3 protein is CSARSRHEQFF. CDR3 coding DNA: TGCAGTGCTAGATCCCGGCATGAGCAGTTCTTC. The chain joins TRBV20-1 to TRBJ2-1; D is ambiguous. This CDR3 has 11 amino acids. Germline V gene sequence: CDR1 DFQATT, CDR2 SNEGSKA (reference sequence). Trimming left V 2 bases short and J 8 bases short, with 7 bases between.

The chain joins TRBV4-3 to TRBJ1-1; TRBD1 matches at 8 bases. After removal of 0 bases from V and 3 bases from J, the junction contained 3 bases not matched to a gene. This CDR3 spans 15 amino acids. In germline, CDR1 is LGHNA, CDR2 YSLEER. The CDR3 spells CASSQDDRGYTEAFF. In DNA, the CDR3 is TGCGCCAGCAGCCAAGATGACAGGGGTTACACTGAAGCTTTCTTT.

This chain links TRBV20-1 with TRBJ1-1; D is uncertain. CDR3 length: 12 residues. Between the trimmed V and J ends, which lost 4 bases and 2 bases, there was a span of 8 bases. Germline values: CDR1 DFQATT, CDR2 SNEGSKA (reference sequence). The CDR3 loop reads CSANQVNTEAFF. The CDR3 DNA sequence: TGCAGTGCTAACCAGGTTAACACTGAAGCTTTCTTT.

The gene calls are TRBV18 and TRBJ2-2; no definite D call. The CDR3 length is 15 residues. V was shortened by 4 bases and J by 3 bases, with 12 bases between the two germline ends. CDR1 is KGHSH, CDR2 LQKENI, per germline. CDR3 sequence: CASSLRIPDTGELFF. DNA for the CDR3: TGTGCCAGCTCACTCAGAATCCCTGACACCGGGGAGCTGTTTTTT.

The chain links TRBV30 to TRBJ1-6; D may be TRBD1 (5 bases). Trimming removed 5 bases from V and 7 bases from J, with 15 bases in between. CDR1 is GTSNPN and CDR2 is SVGIG in the germline V gene (reference sequence). The CDR3 consists of 14 residues. The CDR3 spells CAWVAQGRNSPLHF. The CDR3 DNA reads as TGTGCCTGGGTTGCGCAGGGCAGGAATTCACCCCTCCACTTT.

The chain combines TRBV27 with TRBJ1-6; 7 nucleotides agree with TRBD1. In germline, CDR1 is MNHEY, CDR2 SMNVEV (reference sequence). This CDR3 is 13 amino acids long. Trimming at V came to 7 bases and at J to 7 bases, leaving 4 bases not matched to a gene. In DNA, the CDR3 is TGTGCCAGCACAACAGGGGTAAATTCACCCCTCCACTTT. Translating gives CASTTGVNSPLHF.